The source of this T cell receptor (beta chain) is a study of blood T cell repertoires in COVID-19. Study-level information: COVID-19 samples, acute and convalescent, were from the United States, Italy and Spain. The analysed material was cDNA or gDNA that came from T cells, B-cell-depleted T cells, or PBMCs.

Followed over time, Seattle patients had been enrolled while infection was active. V was shortened by 3 bases and J by 6 bases, with 14 bases between the two germline ends. This CDR3 is built from 14 residues. CDR1 is MGHDK and CDR2 is SYGVNS in the germline V gene. TCRdb's table, derived via immunoSEQ multiplex PCR, lists solely in-frame clones and lacks some. The sample records roughly 340,000 clones, around nine tenths being singletons. The rearrangement uses TRBV25-1 and TRBJ1-2; no definite D call. The receptor was isolated from a woman in her seventies with COVID-19, enrolled during active disease. Sequenced material: peripheral blood. CDR3 residues: CASSDERGLNGYTF. CDR3 nucleotides: TGTGCCAGCAGTGACGAAAGAGGGCTGAATGGCTACACCTTC.